Presented here are 26 T cell receptor beta chains from one specimen sequenced in a study of CD8+ T cells in alopecia areata. Extracted RNA was reverse transcribed into cDNA, the sequencing template. Using immunoSEQ multiplex PCR, the repertoire was profiled, and TCRdb retains in-frame clones only, with some absent. The sample includes roughly 250,000 clones, less than 80% seen only once; the top ten take 0.95% to 1.5%. Sequencing was performed on CD4+ T cells sorted from blood, taken at week 0. The receptors derive from a human donor with alopecia areata.

This clone was seen more than once but under ten times. The V and J genes are TRBV6-8 and TRBJ2-1; 11 bases are shared with TRBD2. CDR1 MNHGY and CDR2 SAAAGT come from the germline V gene. The CDR3 is made up of 15 amino acids. V lost 4 bases and J lost 8; bases outside the gene matches: 7. CDR3 sequence reads: CASSCSGGAFDEQFF. The CDR3 DNA reads TGTGCCAGCAGTTGTAGCGGGGGGGCCTTCGATGAGCAGTTCTTC.

Regarding this clone: The sample contains more than one DNA sequence encoding this CDR3. The CDR3 region has the DNA TGTGCCAGCAGCGTAGGGAGCACAGATACGCAGTATTTT. Residues: CASSVGSTDTQYF. The chain carries TRBV9 and TRBJ2-3; D is ambiguous. This CDR3 contains 13 residues. Trimming took off 0 bases at V and 0 bases at J, with 2 bases between the two ends. Germline CDR1 and CDR2: SGDLS and YYNGEE.

The table lists this clone with a few counts. The V call is TRBV30, the J call TRBJ1-1; D remains ambiguous. This CDR3 is built from 14 residues. Germline loops: CDR1 GTSNPN, CDR2 SVGIG (reference sequence). Deletions cut 0 bases from V and 2 bases from J, with 10 bases between. The CDR3 bases are TGTGCCTGGAGTGTCCGCTCCCTTAACACTGAAGCTTTCTTT. It specifies CAWSVRSLNTEAFF.

This rearrangement joins TRBV30 to TRBJ2-3, with D possibly being TRBD2 (6 bases). Between the trimmed V and J ends, which lost 2 bases and 0 bases, there was a span of 15 bases. The CDR3 consists of 16 residues. CDR1 GTSNPN and CDR2 SVGIG come from the germline V gene (reference sequence). DNA of the CDR3: TGTGCCTGGAGTCCATGGACTACCCTTAGCACAGATACGCAGTATTTT. This sequence encodes CAWSPWTTLSTDTQYF.

The genes are TRBV29-1 and TRBJ2-2, with D perhaps matching TRBD1 or TRBD2 (5 bases each). CDR1 is SQVTM and CDR2 is ANQGSEA in the germline V gene. The CDR3 runs 12 residues. Trimming took 8 bases from V and 4 from J, leaving 11 bases between them. DNA of the CDR3: TGCAGCTCGACGGGGCTCACCGGGGAGCTGTTTTTT. This encodes CSSTGLTGELFF.

This chain connects TRBV11-1 to TRBJ1-6; D gene uncertain. With 0 bases removed from V and 9 bases from J, the gap between germline ends came to 12 bases. The CDR3 runs to 15 residues. Germline-derived CDR1 and CDR2 are SGHAT and FQDESV (reference sequence). CDR3 in amino acids: CASSLAELGFSPLHF. CDR3 nucleotides: TGTGCCAGCAGCTTAGCTGAACTCGGGTTTTCACCCCTCCACTTT.

In its sample, this clone was seen a few times. The genes are TRBV7-2 and TRBJ1-5; D might be TRBD1 (5 bases). This CDR3 spans 16 amino acids. Germline CDR1 reads SGHTA; CDR2 reads FQGNSA. The V gene lost 2 bases and the J gene lost 0 bases, with 11 bases spanning the gap. The CDR3 spells CASSLITGYSNQPQHF. The CDR3 coding sequence is TGTGCCAGCAGCTTAATTACAGGATATAGCAATCAGCCCCAGCATTTT.

This clone was found a few times. The chain combines TRBV6-5 with TRBJ2-5; a weak D match, TRBD2 (5 bases). The V gene lost 6 bases and the J gene lost 1 base, with 9 bases spanning the gap. Germline assignment: CDR1 MNHEY and CDR2 SVGAGI. CDR3 length equals 13 residues. This chain's CDR3 is CASSRTGQETQYF. CDR3 DNA sequence: TGTGCCAGCAGCAGGACTGGCCAAGAGACCCAGTACTTC.

The chain is built from TRBV11-2 and TRBJ1-4, with a tentative D call TRBD1 (5 bases). Germline-derived CDR1 and CDR2 are SGHAT and FQNNGV. This CDR3 comprises 15 residues. V gave up 2 bases and J gave up 5 bases, with 12 bases separating them. CDR3 loop: CASSLRRQLNEKLFF. The CDR3 coding sequence is TGTGCCAGCAGCTTACGACGACAGCTCAATGAAAAACTGTTTTTT.

As to this clone: One end of the junction is discordant with germline, which a read error may explain. The V gene is TRBV5-4, the J gene TRBJ2-7, with TRBD1 as a possible D gene (6 bases). Germline assignment: CDR1 SGHNT and CDR2 YYREEE (reference sequence). This CDR3 has 14 residues. DNA for the CDR3: TGCGCCAGCAGCCAAGGGCTCAGGGGCTACGAGCAGTACTTC. As protein: CASSQGLRGYEQYF.

The chain couples TRBV5-4 to TRBJ2-5, with D maybe TRBD2 (5 bases). The germline gives CDR1 SGHNT, CDR2 YYREEE (reference sequence). V dropped 4 bases and J dropped 2 bases, with 15 bases sitting between them. The CDR3 covers 15 residues. CDR3 loop: CASSPLPAEQETQYF. CDR3 in DNA: TGTGCCAGCAGCCCCCTCCCAGCGGAACAAGAGACCCAGTACTTC.

V gene TRBV2 combines with J gene TRBJ1-6, with 10 positions matching TRBD1. The length of the CDR3 is 15 residues. Germline assignment: CDR1 SNHLY and CDR2 FYNNEI. Losses at the gene ends were 4 bases for V and 10 bases for J; bases not matched to a gene: 7. In DNA form, the CDR3 reads TGTGCCAGCAGTGCCGACAGGGGGCTAAGCTCACCCCTCCACTTT. Its translation is CASSADRGLSSPLHF.

V gene TRBV4-1 combines with J gene TRBJ1-2, with TRBD1 matching over 10 bases. Germline V lookup: CDR1 MGHRA, CDR2 YSYEKL. V shed 4 bases and J 7 bases; nucleotides not matched to a gene: 12. The CDR3 is 16 amino acids. CDR3 loop: CASSRLGGQGTSGYTF. In DNA form, the CDR3 reads TGCGCCAGCAGCCGCCTAGGGGGACAGGGGACATCTGGCTACACCTTC.

This clone occurred a few times. The chain carries TRBV29-1 and TRBJ2-7, with D perhaps matching TRBD1 (5 bases). The CDR3 loop spans 11 amino acids. The V end lost 7 bases, the J end lost 2 bases, and 9 bases lay between the germline ends. Germline CDR1 and CDR2: SQVTM and ANQGSEA. The CDR3 DNA is TGCAGCGCAGGACATACCTACGAGCAGTACTTC. Translating it yields CSAGHTYEQYF.

This chain joins TRBV15 and TRBJ1-5, with D unresolved. CDR1 LNHNV and CDR2 YYDKDF come from the germline V gene (reference sequence). Deletions cut 5 bases from V and 5 bases from J, with 7 bases between. The length of the CDR3 is 12 residues. CDR3 residues: CATSGLYQPQHF. The CDR3 bases are TGTGCCACCAGCGGACTCTATCAGCCCCAGCATTTT.

This clone was observed a handful of times. CDR3 amino acids: CAGKQGASTDTQYF. CDR3 DNA sequence: TGTGCCGGAAAACAGGGGGCTAGCACAGATACGCAGTATTTT. This chain joins TRBV2 and TRBJ2-3; TRBD1 matches 9 bases. This CDR3 comprises 14 residues. V lost 11 bases, J lost 0 bases, and 6 bases stayed unmatched. In germline, CDR1 is SNHLY, CDR2 FYNNEI.

The V call is TRBV29-1, the J call TRBJ2-7; 8 bases are a match to TRBD1. The CDR3 is 12 amino acids. Germline V gene lookup returns CDR1 SQVTM and CDR2 ANQGSEA. The ends lost 6 bases at V and 3 bases at J; junction bases unmatched: 4. CDR3: CSVTGAHYEQYF. CDR3 sequence (DNA): TGCAGCGTGACAGGGGCCCACTACGAGCAGTACTTC.

The chain combines TRBV6-5 with TRBJ1-1; no firm D call. The CDR3 length is 13 residues. V lost 5 bases to trimming and J lost 0 bases, with 7 bases between them. The germline CDR1 and CDR2 sequences are MNHEY and SVGAGI. The CDR3 is CASSESLNTEAFF. CDR3 bases: TGTGCCAGCAGTGAGAGTCTGAACACTGAAGCTTTCTTT.

This clone was seen just once. The V call is TRBV5-6, the J call TRBJ2-7; TRBD2 matches 11 bases. There are 14 residues in the CDR3. The V gene's germline CDR1 is SGHDT and CDR2 YYEEEE. After removal of 2 bases from V and 3 bases from J, the junction contained 1 base not matched to a gene. In DNA, the CDR3 is TGTGCCAGCAGCTTAACTAGCGGGGGCTACGAGCAGTACTTC. This translates into CASSLTSGGYEQYF.

The chain carries TRBV5-1 and TRBJ2-3, with D unresolved. Germline V gene lookup returns CDR1 SGHRS and CDR2 YFSETQ. The V and J ends lost 1 base and 1 base respectively, with 7 bases between them. This CDR3 is built from 14 residues. CDR3 coding DNA: TGCGCCAGCAGCTTGCGGCCCGGCACAGATACGCAGTATTTT. Its translation is CASSLRPGTDTQYF.

The CDR3 sequence is CAIPIRTSGEMNTGELFF. CDR3 DNA: TGTGCCATCCCGATTCGGACTAGCGGGGAGATGAACACCGGGGAGCTGTTTTTT. J is TRBJ2-2 and V is TRBV10-3, with 12 positions matching TRBD2. Germline assignment: CDR1 ENHRY and CDR2 SYGVKD. Unmatched junction bases numbered 11, after V lost 8 bases and J lost 1 base. There are 18 residues in the CDR3.

V and J are TRBV30 and TRBJ1-1; no reliable D call. The CDR3 consists of 11 residues. Germline V gene sequence: CDR1 GTSNPN, CDR2 SVGIG (reference sequence). With 1 base removed from V and 6 bases from J, the gap between germline ends came to 6 bases. This chain's CDR3 is CAWSAIAEAFF. In DNA form, the CDR3 reads TGTGCCTGGAGTGCCATAGCTGAAGCTTTCTTT.

The CDR3 loop is CASSDRDRDVYEQYF. The CDR3, as DNA: TGCGCCAGCAGCGACCGGGACAGGGACGTATACGAGCAGTACTTC. The J gene is TRBJ2-7, the V gene TRBV4-1, with 9 bases lining up with TRBD1. The germline V gene has CDR1 MGHRA and CDR2 YSYEKL. CDR3 size: 15 residues. The junction had 9 bases not matched to a gene; V was cut back by 5 bases and J by 4 bases.

This chain uses TRBV7-9 with TRBJ1-6; no clear D gene. The CDR3 runs to 14 residues. The germline CDR1 and CDR2 sequences are SEHNR and FQNEAQ (reference sequence). Trimming stripped 7 bases from V and 6 bases from J, with 13 bases between. CDR3 bases: TGTGCCAGCAAACCAGTCCAACCTAATTCACCCCTCCACTTT. It encodes CASKPVQPNSPLHF. Supplemented by reference TRBV7-9 and TRBJ1-6, the full variable domain reads DTGVSQNPRHKITKRGQNVTFRCDPISEHNRLYWYRQTLGQGPEFLTYFQNEAQLEKSRLLSDRFSAERPKGSFSTLEIQRTEQGDSAMYLCASKPVQPNSPLHFGNGTRLTVT.

This chain connects TRBV30 to TRBJ1-5; no firm D call. Germline assignment: CDR1 GTSNPN and CDR2 SVGIG (reference sequence). The CDR3 is 13 residues long. V shed 0 bases and J shed 7 bases, with 10 bases lying between them. CDR3 sequence: CAWSVSGQQPQHF. The CDR3 bases are TGTGCCTGGAGTGTTAGTGGTCAACAGCCCCAGCATTTT.

This rearrangement joins TRBV7-9 to TRBJ1-6; 9 nucleotides match TRBD1. Germline CDR1 SEHNR, CDR2 FQNEAQ (reference sequence). The CDR3 contains 15 residues. V lost 1 base to trimming and J lost 9 bases; unmatched junction nucleotides: 4. CDR3 loop: CASSLETGGSSPLHF. DNA of the CDR3: TGTGCCAGCAGCTTAGAGACAGGGGGAAGTTCACCCCTCCACTTT.